One sample yielded the 24 T cell receptor beta chains listed below, sequenced in a study of CD8 T cells in Susac syndrome. Random-hexamer reverse transcription was applied to roughly 0.5 to 1 ug RNA. TCRdb reprocessed the immunoSEQ multiplex PCR reads via MiXCR and lists one record per CDR3 protein. The sample holds under 150,000 distinct CDR3 sequences, approximately 95% seen once. Sequenced: CD8+ T cells from PBMCs. These receptors all stem from a human donor in good health.

The J gene is TRBJ2-2, the V gene TRBV27, with D unresolved. Germline CDR1 MNHEY, CDR2 SMNVEV (reference sequence). Trimming shortened V by 0 bases and J by 0 bases, and 14 bases separated the two germline ends. The CDR3 is made up of 18 amino acids. The CDR3 coding sequence is TGTGCCAGCAGTTTATCAGCGTGGCTGGGGTCGAACACCGGGGAGCTGTTTTTT. This encodes CASSLSAWLGSNTGELFF.

This clonotype came up once. The J gene is TRBJ2-4, the V gene TRBV28; D uncertain. The V end was cut by 8 bases, the J end by 10 bases, with 6 bases between. Per germline, CDR1 MDHEN and CDR2 SYDVKM. This CDR3 comprises 9 residues. In DNA form, the CDR3 reads TGTGCCAGCCAAACGATTCAGTACTTC. Translated, it gives CASQTIQYF.

The chain uses TRBV4-1 and TRBJ2-2; the D is unclear. The CDR3 has 14 amino acids. CDR1 MGHRA and CDR2 YSYEKL come from the germline V gene. V lost 5 bases, J lost 4 bases, and 11 bases lay in between. The CDR3 here is CASSSLLGTGELFF. DNA of the CDR3: TGCGCCAGCAGCTCCCTTTTGGGCACCGGGGAGCTGTTTTTT.

This rearrangement joins TRBV27 to TRBJ1-5; possible D gene TRBD1, 6 bases. Germline CDR1 and CDR2: MNHEY and SMNVEV (reference sequence). This CDR3 has 14 residues. V was cut by 5 bases and J by 3 bases, with 11 bases left in between. CDR3 coding DNA: TGTGCCAGCAGTGGAACAGGGTTCAATCAGCCCCAGCATTTT. Protein product: CASSGTGFNQPQHF.

V is TRBV20-1 and J is TRBJ1-1; maybe TRBD1 (6 bases). This CDR3 is built from 14 residues. Germline V gene lookup returns CDR1 DFQATT and CDR2 SNEGSKA (reference sequence). Trimming removed 3 bases at V and 3 bases at J, with 14 bases between. CDR3 region: CSARSGEVDTEAFF. As DNA, the CDR3 is TGCAGTGCTAGGTCAGGGGAGGTTGACACTGAAGCTTTCTTT.

The chain is built from TRBV4-3 and TRBJ2-7, with D perhaps TRBD1 (5 bases). Germline CDR1 and CDR2: LGHNA and YSLEER. The CDR3 has 15 residues. Trimming stripped 0 bases from V and 2 bases from J, with 11 bases between. This CDR3 reads CASSQESAGTYEQYF. For the CDR3, the DNA is TGCGCCAGCAGCCAAGAATCGGCAGGGACCTACGAGCAGTACTTC.

V usage is TRBV29-1 and J usage is TRBJ2-7, with D unresolved. The CDR3 runs to 10 residues. V was trimmed by 4 bases and J by 2 bases, leaving 3 bases between them. Germline CDR1 SQVTM, CDR2 ANQGSEA. The CDR3 sequence: CSVVTYEQYF. CDR3 bases: TGCAGCGTTGTGACCTACGAGCAGTACTTC.

As to this clonotype: Germline is not matched at one junction end, which may reflect a read error. V is TRBV29-1 and J is TRBJ2-7; the D is unclear. CDR3 size: 13 residues. Germline V gives CDR1 SQVTM, CDR2 ANQGSEA. CDR3 residues: CSAEHPPEHEQYF. CDR3 DNA sequence: TGCAGCGCTGAACACCCCCCAGAGCACGAGCAGTACTTC.

This sequence joins TRBV23-1 and TRBJ2-1; D unresolved. Being an ORF, TRBV23-1 has a function that is uncertain. The CDR3 has 16 amino acids. Trimming took off 2 bases at V and 9 bases at J, with 20 bases between the two ends. The CDR3 region is CASSQRLDPRTGEQFF. CDR3 nucleotides: TGCGCCAGCAGTCAACGCTTAGACCCCCGCACGGGTGAGCAGTTCTTC.

The chain couples TRBV29-1 to TRBJ2-1; 8 positions agree with TRBD1. Germline CDR1 is SQVTM and CDR2 is ANQGSEA. J lost 4 bases, V lost 6 bases, and 8 bases had no gene match. The CDR3 has 14 residues. The CDR3 is CSVAQGVGYNEQFF. DNA for the CDR3: TGCAGCGTCGCACAGGGGGTGGGATACAATGAGCAGTTCTTC.

This chain connects TRBV28 to TRBJ2-2; weak D call: TRBD1 (6 bases). CDR3 length: 15 residues. The V end lost 3 bases, the J end lost 5 bases, and 13 bases lay between the germline ends. CDR1 and CDR2 (germline): MDHEN, SYDVKM. The CDR3 DNA is TGTGCCAGCAGTTTTTACAGGGATGGGACCGGGGAGCTGTTTTTT. This encodes CASSFYRDGTGELFF.

V gene TRBV4-2 combines with J gene TRBJ2-1, with D maybe TRBD1 (6 bases). The CDR3 covers 13 residues. The V gene lost 5 bases and the J gene lost 3 bases, with 8 bases spanning the gap. Looked up from germline, CDR1 is LGHNA and CDR2 is YNFKEQ. The CDR3 DNA is TGTGCCAGCAGCGAGGGGGACTACAATGAGCAGTTCTTC. It codes for CASSEGDYNEQFF.

A single count supports this clonotype. The rearrangement uses TRBV27 and TRBJ2-3; the match to TRBD1 covers 8 bases. In germline, CDR1 is MNHEY, CDR2 SMNVEV (reference sequence). Trimming took 8 bases from V and 14 from J; bases not matched to a gene: 12. The CDR3 has 12 residues. CDR3 in amino acids: CASVKGQGIVYF. CDR3 in DNA: TGTGCCAGCGTTAAAGGACAGGGCATAGTGTATTTT.

This chain joins TRBV27 and TRBJ2-7, with TRBD2 as a possible D gene (6 bases). CDR1 is MNHEY and CDR2 is SMNVEV in the germline V gene (reference sequence). Trimming stripped 3 bases from V and 3 bases from J, with 15 bases between. The CDR3 length is 15 residues. The CDR3 protein is CASSFIPEAGYEQYF. In DNA, the CDR3 is TGTGCCAGCAGTTTTATACCAGAAGCGGGCTACGAGCAGTACTTC.

The chain joins TRBV7-8 to TRBJ2-7, with a weak D call TRBD1 (5 bases). CDR1 SGHVS and CDR2 FQNEAQ come from the germline V gene. V lost 1 base and J lost 0, with 7 bases in between. CDR3 length equals 14 residues. The CDR3 DNA is TGTGCCAGCAGCTTAGTGCAGGGCTCCTACGAGCAGTACTTC. Translation: CASSLVQGSYEQYF.

V and J are TRBV27 and TRBJ2-7, with 12 bases matching TRBD2. CDR3 size: 14 residues. V was pared by 8 bases and J by 2 bases, with 4 bases of the junction left unmatched. Per the germline V gene, CDR1 is MNHEY and CDR2 is SMNVEV (reference sequence). The CDR3 region is CASSLAGGPYEQYF. CDR3 nucleotide sequence: TGTGCCAGCTCCCTAGCGGGAGGGCCCTACGAGCAGTACTTC.

The rearrangement links TRBV27 to TRBJ2-7; D call uncertain. The germline gives CDR1 MNHEY, CDR2 SMNVEV (reference sequence). Trimming took 0 bases from V and 0 from J, leaving 6 bases between them. The CDR3 length is 14 residues. As DNA, the CDR3 is TGTGCCAGCAGTTTATCGGCAAGCTCCTACGAGCAGTACTTC. Protein sequence: CASSLSASSYEQYF.

The table lists this clonotype with a count of one. This rearrangement joins TRBV5-6 to TRBJ2-1, with TRBD1 identical over 7 bases. CDR3 length: 13 amino acids. CDR1 SGHDT and CDR2 YYEEEE come from the germline V gene. The trim removed 1 base at V and 7 bases at J, leaving 2 bases unmatched. The CDR3 DNA is TGTGCCAGCAGCTTGTCACAGGGGAATGAGCAGTTCTTC. As protein: CASSLSQGNEQFF. The full variable domain, rest sourced from reference TRBV5-6 and TRBJ2-1, is DAGVTQSPTHLIKTRGQQVTLRCSPKSGHDTVSWYQQALGQGPQFIFQYYEEEERQRGNFPDRFSGHQFPNYSSELNVNALLLGDSALYLCASSLSQGNEQFFGPGTRLTVL.

The chain uses TRBV5-4 and TRBJ2-1, with D possibly being TRBD2 (6 bases). The germline CDR1 and CDR2 sequences are SGHNT and YYREEE (reference sequence). This CDR3 has 15 residues. Trimming cost V 4 bases and J 4 bases, with 15 bases left between them. The CDR3 here is CASSGASAQYNEQFF. The CDR3 nucleotides read TGTGCCAGCAGCGGGGCTAGCGCGCAATACAATGAGCAGTTCTTC.

The chain is built from TRBV20-1 and TRBJ2-7; 11 bases are a match to TRBD2. This CDR3 has 16 residues. With 3 bases clipped from V and 3 bases from J, the junction kept 10 bases outside the gene matches. CDR1 and CDR2 from the germline V gene are DFQATT and SNEGSKA (reference sequence). Here the CDR3 reads CSARPITSGSIYEQYF. For the CDR3, the DNA is TGCAGTGCTAGGCCTATTACTAGCGGGAGTATCTACGAGCAGTACTTC.

The J gene is TRBJ2-4, the V gene TRBV27, with D possibly matching TRBD1 (6 bases). The CDR3 is made up of 13 amino acids. Trimming took off 6 bases at V and 6 bases at J, with 12 bases between the two ends. Germline V gives CDR1 MNHEY, CDR2 SMNVEV (reference sequence). CDR3 in DNA: TGTGCCAGCAGCTCAGGGGAAGGAAACATTCAGTACTTC. This translates into CASSSGEGNIQYF.

This rearrangement joins TRBV20-1 to TRBJ2-7; the D is unclear. Germline V gene sequence: CDR1 DFQATT, CDR2 SNEGSKA (reference sequence). This CDR3 comprises 14 residues. Trimming removed 8 bases at V and 0 bases at J, with 17 bases between. This CDR3 reads CSTGIQRSSYEQYF. CDR3 in DNA: TGCAGTACTGGAATACAGAGGAGCTCCTACGAGCAGTACTTC.

This chain connects TRBV5-1 to TRBJ2-2; D possibly corresponds to TRBD1 (6 bases). The germline V gene has CDR1 SGHRS and CDR2 YFSETQ. The germline V and J ends were trimmed by 4 bases and 7 bases, with 14 bases remaining between them. The CDR3 contains 14 residues. CDR3 in amino acids: CASSERQDGGELFF. DNA of the CDR3: TGCGCCAGCAGCGAGCGACAGGACGGCGGGGAGCTGTTTTTT. The full variable domain, completed using reference TRBV5-1 and TRBJ2-2, is KAGVTQTPRYLIKTRGQQVTLSCSPISGHRSVSWYQQTPGQGLQFLFEYFSETQRNKGNFPGRFSGRQFSNSRSEMNVSTLELGDSALYLCASSERQDGGELFFGEGSRLTVL.

The rearrangement uses TRBV7-9 and TRBJ2-5; 7 bases match TRBD1. CDR3 size: 13 residues. In germline, CDR1 is SEHNR, CDR2 FQNEAQ (reference sequence). V lost 7 bases and J lost 3; bases outside the gene matches: 5. CDR3 coding DNA: TGTGCCAGCATTCGAGGGACAGAAGAGACCCAGTACTTC. Translated: CASIRGTEETQYF.